Sequencing of this T cell receptor beta chain was carried out in a study of cytomegalovirus exposure and HLA in healthy donors. V trimming: 4 bases; J trimming: 7 bases; junction bases outside the gene matches: 4. CDR1 MDHEN and CDR2 SYDVKM come from the germline V gene. The CDR3 sequence is 14 residues long. The PCR contained 60 Vbeta and 13 Jbeta primers. Libraries were prepared by immunoSEQ multiplex PCR; TCRdb keeps only in-frame clonotypes and omits some of them. The repertoire holds about 120,000 clones, with about 66% as singletons. Sequences were obtained from PBMCs. The receptor's source is a man aged 25-45 years in good health and CMV-seropositive. The V gene is TRBV28, the J gene TRBJ2-2; 9 nucleotides align to TRBD1. For the CDR3, the DNA is TGTGCCAGCAGTTCACAGGGGGCTGACGGGGAGCTGTTTTTT. It translates to CASSSQGADGELFF.